The present entry profiles one TCR beta chain with its context. The antigen remains undetermined. It was with 60 Vbeta and 13 Jbeta primers that the PCR ran. Sequencing was performed with immunoSEQ multiplex PCR; in TCRdb, only in-frame clones are kept and a portion is missing. This table has around 300,000 clones, around 90% appearing once. The germline V gene has CDR1 GTSNPN and CDR2 SVGIG (reference sequence). This CDR3 is 11 amino acids long. After removal of 8 bases from V and 5 bases from J, the junction contained 2 bases not matched to a gene. This specimen belongs to a study of cytomegalovirus exposure and HLA in healthy donors. Study-wide findings and caveats: A later analysis found that most CMV-associated TCR beta chains appeared HLA-restricted. What TCR beta sequences reportedly achieved was accurate prediction of HLA-A and HLA-B alleles in most subjects. Three of the chains that were CMV-associated were confirmed in vitro to be specific for CMV antigens. In an earlier analysis, about 87% or about 30%: the productive usage of most TCR beta V segments.

The sequence came from a young woman in good health and CMV-seronegative. This rearrangement joins TRBV30 to TRBJ2-1, with 8 bases matching TRBD2. Material for sequencing was PBMCs. The CDR3 is CARRGDNEQFF. The CDR3 DNA is TGTGCCAGGCGGGGGGACAATGAGCAGTTCTTC. The whole variable domain, remainder taken from reference TRBV30 and TRBJ2-1, is SQTIHQWPATLVQPVGSPLSLECTVEGTSNPNLYWYRQAAGRGLQLLFYSVGIGQISSEVPQNLSASRPQDRQFILSSKKLLLSDSGFYLCARRGDNEQFFGPGTRLTVL.